The sequence of this T cell receptor (beta chain) was determined in a study of blood T cell repertoires in COVID-19. Enrolled through a virtual design, the participants were between roughly 18 and 100 years of age and came from around 25 US areas. Libraries were prepared by immunoSEQ multiplex PCR; TCRdb keeps only in-frame clonotypes and omits some of them. The sample shows around 280,000 clones, around 91% of them seen only once. Trimming stripped 6 bases from V and 1 base from J, with 15 bases between. The CDR3 spans 15 residues. Looked up from germline, CDR1 is SNHLY and CDR2 is FYNNEI. Sequences were obtained from PBMCs or T cells enriched from blood (not recorded which). This rearrangement joins TRBV2 to TRBJ2-5; possibly TRBD1 for D (5 bases). This clonotype was obtained from a woman between 18 and 29 years old with acute COVID-19. The CDR3 reads CASSAEGVFQETQYF. The CDR3 coding sequence is TGTGCCAGCAGCGCGGAAGGGGTGTTCCAAGAGACCCAGTACTTC.